The TCR beta chain described here comes from a study of human T cells and chemical hapten exposure. The V and J ends lost 5 bases and 8 bases respectively, with 9 bases between them. CDR3 length equals 11 residues. Looked up from germline, CDR1 is SGHTA and CDR2 is FQGTGA. Methods used by the authors: From 23,224 to 690,600 TCRs were found per sample, with a median of about 100,000. In TCRdb, the RACE reads were re-called with MiXCR into one record per CDR3 protein. The V and J calls follow TCRdb's processing rather than the paper's. Altogether around 360,000 distinct CDR3 sequences are present, nearly 6.5% being singletons, with the ten largest covering 4.5% to 6%. Time point specified: patch test 2, 6 weeks after DPC sensitization. Treatment denoted: therapeutic diphenylcyclopropenone sensitization with weekly scalp DPC. The starting material, unfractionated whole blood, was used for total RNA extraction.

This clonotype was seen ten or more times. The clonotype originates from a woman in her late teens or twenties with alopecia areata. Some clones in this sample may be carry-over from other donors' samples. This material consisted of whole blood, taken in connection with sensitization to the hapten diphenylcyclopropenone (DPC). The chain couples TRBV7-3 to TRBJ1-1, with a weak D call TRBD1 (6 bases). The CDR3 region is CASSEGTEAFF. In DNA, the CDR3 is TGTGCCAGCAGCGAGGGGACAGAAGCTTTCTTT.